These 28 T cell receptor beta chains were sequenced from one sample in a study of molecular identifiers for immune sequencing clone quantification. Via MiXCR, TCRdb re-called the PCR reads, giving one row per CDR3 protein. The data hold approximately 550,000 distinct CDR3 sequences, with about a fifth observed a single time. What was sequenced was naive CD8+ T cells from blood, with Jurkat cell RNA spiked in. Subset meaning: FACS-sorted CD8+CD4-CCR7+CD45RA+ naive T cells. These receptor sequences come from a human donor in good health. Some libraries in this study had Jurkat cell RNA spiked in.

This clonotype was seen a single time. A much larger clone lies a single base off, so this may be a read error. This rearrangement joins TRBV5-1 to TRBJ2-7; D is unresolved. The CDR3 spans 13 residues. From germline, CDR1 is SGHRS and CDR2 YFSETQ. This CDR3 reads CASGLEPGREQYF. As DNA, the CDR3 is TGCGCCAGCGGCTTGGAGCCGGGCCGGGAGCAGTACTTC.

This clonotype was counted ten times or more. This chain uses TRBV4-3 with TRBJ2-3, with a possible D match to TRBD1 (6 bases). The CDR3 contains 16 residues. Trimming removed 0 bases from V and 5 bases from J, with 15 bases in between. The germline gives CDR1 LGHNA, CDR2 YSLEER. In nucleotides, the CDR3 is TGCGCCAGCAGCCAAGACAGGGGACGGGGTGGAGATACGCAGTATTTT. Translation: CASSQDRGRGGDTQYF.

This clonotype was seen more than once but under ten times. This rearrangement joins TRBV3-1 to TRBJ2-7, with 7 bases matching TRBD1. CDR3 size: 15 residues. V was clipped by 4 bases and J by 0 bases; unmatched bases: 6. Germline lookup yields CDR1 LGHDT and CDR2 YNNKEL (reference sequence). CDR3 in amino acids: CASSPYRGISYEQYF. The CDR3 nucleotides read TGTGCCAGCAGCCCCTACAGGGGAATCTCCTACGAGCAGTACTTC.

This clonotype was seen ten or more times. V usage is TRBV6-6 and J usage is TRBJ2-7; TRBD2 matches 13 bases. Germline V gene lookup returns CDR1 MNHNY and CDR2 SVGAGI (reference sequence). With 6 bases clipped from V and 4 bases from J, the junction kept 6 bases outside the gene matches. CDR3 size: 15 residues. In DNA, the CDR3 is TGTGCCAGCAGATCCGGGACTAGCGGGGCGTACGAGCAGTACTTC. Translation: CASRSGTSGAYEQYF.

This clonotype showed up many times. The rearrangement uses TRBV19 and TRBJ1-5; TRBD1 agrees at 9 bases. Germline CDR1 LNHDA, CDR2 SQIVND (reference sequence). The CDR3 runs to 13 residues. Trimming took 7 bases from V and 7 from J; bases not matched to a gene: 5. The CDR3 DNA follows: TGTGCCAGTACCTACGACAGGGGGCAGCCCCAGCATTTT. Translating gives CASTYDRGQPQHF.

V usage is TRBV12-3 or TRBV12-4 and J usage is TRBJ2-7; D possibly matches TRBD1 or TRBD2 (5 bases each). V lost 6 bases, J lost 11 bases, and 14 bases lay in between. The CDR3 has 11 residues. CDR3 residues: CASRQTGTEYF. The CDR3 coding sequence is TGTGCCAGCAGACAAACCGGGACCGAGTACTTC.

This clonotype occurred many times. This chain connects TRBV6-1 to TRBJ2-4; tentative D call: TRBD1 (5 bases). V shed 6 bases and J shed 8 bases, with 14 bases lying between them. This CDR3 is 13 amino acids long. Germline CDR1 reads MNHNS; CDR2 reads SASEGT. CDR3 nucleotides: TGTGCCAGCAGGGCCGACAGTTCCTACATTCAGTACTTC. It codes for CASRADSSYIQYF.

This clonotype has at least ten counts. This chain uses TRBV12-3 or TRBV12-4 with TRBJ2-5, with a tentative D call TRBD1 (6 bases). V lost 5 bases and J 3 bases, leaving 10 bases between the germline ends. The CDR3 covers 13 residues. The CDR3 DNA is TGTGCCAGCAGTCCACAGGGAAAAGAGACCCAGTACTTC. It translates to CASSPQGKETQYF.

This clonotype was detected many times. This rearrangement joins TRBV20-1 to TRBJ2-3; 9 bases map to TRBD2. The CDR3 extends over 15 amino acids. V lost 5 bases, J lost 0 bases, and 6 bases stayed unmatched. Germline V gene sequence: CDR1 DFQATT, CDR2 SNEGSKA (reference sequence). The CDR3 spells CSAAGLAESTDTQYF. CDR3 coding DNA: TGCAGTGCTGCGGGACTAGCAGAAAGCACAGATACGCAGTATTTT.

On this clonotype: A much larger clone differs from this one at a single base, so this may be a read error. The chain uses TRBV19 and TRBJ2-4, with TRBD1 matching over 7 bases. Per germline, CDR1 LNHDA and CDR2 SQIVND (reference sequence). This CDR3 is 18 amino acids long. V gave up 5 bases and J gave up 5 bases; unmatched junction bases: 18. The DNA of the CDR3 is TGTGCCAGTAGTGGCAGGACAGGAGTGAGACGCCATGAAAACATTCAGTACTTC. This gives the protein CASSGRTGVRRHENIQYF.

About this clonotype: A much larger clone is a single base away; this may be a read error. CDR3 coding DNA: TGCGCCAGCAGCCGAGATAACAATTCACCCCTCCACTTT. Encoded protein: CASSRDNNSPLHF. The genes are TRBV4-1 and TRBJ1-6; D gene ambiguous. Germline V gives CDR1 MGHRA, CDR2 YSYEKL. The V end lost 4 bases, the J end lost 7 bases, and 8 bases lay between the germline ends. The length of the CDR3 is 13 residues.

This clonotype was observed a few times. This chain links TRBV10-3 with TRBJ1-4; 11 nucleotides agree with TRBD1. Losses at the gene ends were 5 bases for V and 5 bases for J; bases not matched to a gene: 4. The CDR3 is 15 residues long. Germline CDR1 reads ENHRY; CDR2 reads SYGVKD. CDR3 residues: CAISPGDRGNEKLFF. Written as DNA, the CDR3 is TGTGCCATCAGTCCGGGGGACAGGGGGAATGAAAAACTGTTTTTT.

With respect to this clonotype: A much larger clone differs by one base, so this may be a read error. Written as DNA, the CDR3 is TGTGCCAACAGTCCAATAGTCGGTGGGAGTGAAGCTTTCTTT. Residues: CANSPIVGGSEAFF. The rearrangement joins TRBV27 to TRBJ1-1; D call uncertain. Germline V CDR1 and CDR2: MNHEY, SMNVEV (reference sequence). The CDR3 has 14 residues.

As regards this clonotype: A much larger clone lies one base from this, so it may be a read error. The V call is TRBV28, the J call TRBJ1-1; no reliable D call. CDR1 is MDHEN, CDR2 SYDVKM, per germline. The CDR3 has 13 amino acids. CDR3 DNA sequence: TGTGCCAGCAGTATCGGGAAGAACCCTGAAGCTTTCTTT. The encoded protein is CASSIGKNPEAFF. The entire variable domain, with the rest obtained from reference TRBV28 and TRBJ1-1, is as follows: DVKVTQSSRYLVKRTGEKVFLECVQDMDHENMFWYRQDPGLGLRLIYFSYDVKMKEKGDIPEGYSVSREKKERFSLILESASTNQTSMYLCASSIGKNPEAFFGQGTRLTVV.

Remarks on this clonotype: The junction departs from the called germline gene at one end, perhaps through a read error. The J gene is TRBJ2-7, the V gene TRBV7-9; the D is unclear. Germline CDR1 reads SEHNR; CDR2 reads FQNEAQ (reference sequence). CDR3 size: 12 residues. Here the CDR3 reads CASSGRSYERYF. The CDR3 nucleotides are TGTGCCAGCAGCGGCAGATCCTACGAGCGGTACTTC.

The chain combines TRBV5-6 with TRBJ1-1; D is unclear. V gave up 1 base and J gave up 4 bases, with 14 bases separating them. The CDR3 contains 15 residues. Germline CDR1 SGHDT, CDR2 YYEEEE. The chain's CDR3 is CASSLLVSRGTEAFF. In DNA, the CDR3 is TGTGCCAGCAGCTTGCTTGTATCGCGGGGCACTGAAGCTTTCTTT.

The DNA for the CDR3 is TGTGCCAGCAGCTTGGGTGTCGGCTATGGCTACACCTTC. Protein product: CASSLGVGYGYTF. The chain couples TRBV5-6 to TRBJ1-2; unclear D gene. The CDR3 has 13 amino acids. V lost 0 bases and J lost 4, with 7 bases in between. The germline V gene encodes CDR1 SGHDT and CDR2 YYEEEE.

This clonotype has just a few counts. The chain is built from TRBV28 and TRBJ2-1; 9 bases fit TRBD2. Germline V gene data show CDR1 as MDHEN and CDR2 as SYDVKM. This CDR3 has 16 residues. Trimming took 6 bases from V and 3 from J; bases not matched to a gene: 9. The CDR3 coding sequence is TGTGCCAGCAGATCGAATCTAGCGGGATACTACAATGAGCAGTTCTTC. As protein: CASRSNLAGYYNEQFF.

This clonotype has a handful of counts. The gene calls are TRBV11-2 and TRBJ2-1; D may be TRBD2 (6 bases). The CDR3 totals 11 residues. V was pared by 3 bases and J by 13 bases, with 10 bases between. Germline CDR1 reads SGHAT; CDR2 reads FQNNGV. The CDR3 loop reads CASSLVGGQFF. CDR3 DNA: TGTGCCAGCAGCTTGGTGGGGGGTCAGTTCTTC.

This clonotype was recorded a few times. This CDR3 reads CASSQDTRTSGIYEQFF. CDR3 in DNA: TGTGCCAGCAGCCAAGATACCAGGACTAGCGGGATCTATGAGCAGTTCTTC. V is TRBV4-2 and J is TRBJ2-1; 12 nucleotides agree with TRBD2. This CDR3 region has 17 residues. Germline V gene lookup returns CDR1 LGHNA and CDR2 YNFKEQ. The J segment lost 8 bases and the V segment lost 0 bases, leaving 8 bases of the junction unmatched.

This clonotype appeared many times. The rearrangement uses TRBV7-6 and TRBJ2-5, with D unclear. The J call could be wrong; TRBJ2-3 is a better fit for the DNA end. The CDR3 extends over 11 amino acids. Germline-derived CDR1 and CDR2 are SGHVS and FNYEAQ. CDR3 sequence (DNA): TGTGCCAGCAGCTTAGGTGGTACGCAGTATTTT. As protein: CASSLGGTQYF.

This clonotype was counted ten times or more. V usage is TRBV4-1 and J usage is TRBJ2-1; TRBD1 is a possible D gene (5 bases). V dropped 4 bases and J dropped 0 bases, with 13 bases sitting between them. Germline-derived CDR1 and CDR2 are MGHRA and YSYEKL. CDR3 length equals 16 residues. The DNA of the CDR3 is TGCGCCAGCAGCCGGGGCAGCGAACCCTCCTACAATGAGCAGTTCTTC. Amino acid sequence: CASSRGSEPSYNEQFF.

This clonotype has just a few counts. V gene TRBV5-1 combines with J gene TRBJ2-7; D is possibly TRBD1 or TRBD2 (5 bases each). This CDR3 is built from 15 residues. V lost 4 bases to trimming and J lost 7 bases, with 21 bases between them. Germline V gene data show CDR1 as SGHRS and CDR2 as YFSETQ. The CDR3 loop reads CASSDWGSTLEEQYF. CDR3 in DNA: TGCGCCAGCAGCGACTGGGGGTCTACCTTAGAGGAGCAGTACTTC.

A remark on this clonotype: The junction departs from the called germline gene at one end, perhaps through a read error. CDR3 loop: CASSPPPRVPTRELFF. The CDR3 coding sequence is TGTGCCAGCAGCCCCCCCCCACGCGTACCCACCAGGGAGCTGTTTTTT. The rearrangement joins TRBV3-1 to TRBJ2-2, with D unclear. Germline CDR1 reads LGHDT; CDR2 reads YNNKEL (reference sequence). The CDR3 contains 16 residues.

This clonotype was detected ten times or more. The chain combines TRBV5-1 with TRBJ1-1; 9 bases fit TRBD1. The J segment lost 5 bases and the V segment lost 4 bases, leaving 6 bases of the junction unmatched. The CDR3 loop spans 14 amino acids. CDR1 and CDR2 (germline): SGHRS, YFSETQ. The CDR3 DNA sequence: TGCGCCAGCAGCATAGGACAGGGGCGGACTGAAGCTTTCTTT. Translating it yields CASSIGQGRTEAFF.

A note on this clonotype: It may be a read error: a sequence one base away is much more abundant. CDR3 amino acids: CAWSVRGEAIF. CDR3 coding DNA: TGTGCCTGGAGTGTACGTGGTGAAGCTATCTTT. The gene calls are TRBV30 and TRBJ1-1; D gene ambiguous. Germline assignment: CDR1 GTSNPN and CDR2 SVGIG (reference sequence). The CDR3 is 11 amino acids.

This clonotype has a handful of counts. J is TRBJ2-3 and V is TRBV20-1; 11 bases align to TRBD2. The CDR3 is 14 amino acids. Germline V gene data show CDR1 as DFQATT and CDR2 as SNEGSKA (reference sequence). Trimming cost V 5 bases and J 6 bases; bases outside gene matches: 7. Here the CDR3 reads CSAFRLAGSDTQYF. CDR3 nucleotide sequence: TGCAGTGCTTTTAGACTAGCGGGATCGGATACGCAGTATTTT.

As concerns this clonotype: Being one base from a much bigger clone, this may be a read error. The CDR3 carries no conserved terminal phenylalanine or tryptophan, so it likely arises from a read error. V usage is TRBV20-1 and J usage is TRBJ2-3; D gene ambiguous. Germline V gives CDR1 DFQATT, CDR2 SNEGSKA (reference sequence). Trimming shortened V by 3 bases and J by 6 bases, and 13 bases separated the two germline ends. This CDR3 comprises 13 residues. CDR3: CSASGRDWDTQYL. The CDR3 bases are TGCAGTGCTAGTGGAAGAGACTGGGATACGCAGTATCTT.